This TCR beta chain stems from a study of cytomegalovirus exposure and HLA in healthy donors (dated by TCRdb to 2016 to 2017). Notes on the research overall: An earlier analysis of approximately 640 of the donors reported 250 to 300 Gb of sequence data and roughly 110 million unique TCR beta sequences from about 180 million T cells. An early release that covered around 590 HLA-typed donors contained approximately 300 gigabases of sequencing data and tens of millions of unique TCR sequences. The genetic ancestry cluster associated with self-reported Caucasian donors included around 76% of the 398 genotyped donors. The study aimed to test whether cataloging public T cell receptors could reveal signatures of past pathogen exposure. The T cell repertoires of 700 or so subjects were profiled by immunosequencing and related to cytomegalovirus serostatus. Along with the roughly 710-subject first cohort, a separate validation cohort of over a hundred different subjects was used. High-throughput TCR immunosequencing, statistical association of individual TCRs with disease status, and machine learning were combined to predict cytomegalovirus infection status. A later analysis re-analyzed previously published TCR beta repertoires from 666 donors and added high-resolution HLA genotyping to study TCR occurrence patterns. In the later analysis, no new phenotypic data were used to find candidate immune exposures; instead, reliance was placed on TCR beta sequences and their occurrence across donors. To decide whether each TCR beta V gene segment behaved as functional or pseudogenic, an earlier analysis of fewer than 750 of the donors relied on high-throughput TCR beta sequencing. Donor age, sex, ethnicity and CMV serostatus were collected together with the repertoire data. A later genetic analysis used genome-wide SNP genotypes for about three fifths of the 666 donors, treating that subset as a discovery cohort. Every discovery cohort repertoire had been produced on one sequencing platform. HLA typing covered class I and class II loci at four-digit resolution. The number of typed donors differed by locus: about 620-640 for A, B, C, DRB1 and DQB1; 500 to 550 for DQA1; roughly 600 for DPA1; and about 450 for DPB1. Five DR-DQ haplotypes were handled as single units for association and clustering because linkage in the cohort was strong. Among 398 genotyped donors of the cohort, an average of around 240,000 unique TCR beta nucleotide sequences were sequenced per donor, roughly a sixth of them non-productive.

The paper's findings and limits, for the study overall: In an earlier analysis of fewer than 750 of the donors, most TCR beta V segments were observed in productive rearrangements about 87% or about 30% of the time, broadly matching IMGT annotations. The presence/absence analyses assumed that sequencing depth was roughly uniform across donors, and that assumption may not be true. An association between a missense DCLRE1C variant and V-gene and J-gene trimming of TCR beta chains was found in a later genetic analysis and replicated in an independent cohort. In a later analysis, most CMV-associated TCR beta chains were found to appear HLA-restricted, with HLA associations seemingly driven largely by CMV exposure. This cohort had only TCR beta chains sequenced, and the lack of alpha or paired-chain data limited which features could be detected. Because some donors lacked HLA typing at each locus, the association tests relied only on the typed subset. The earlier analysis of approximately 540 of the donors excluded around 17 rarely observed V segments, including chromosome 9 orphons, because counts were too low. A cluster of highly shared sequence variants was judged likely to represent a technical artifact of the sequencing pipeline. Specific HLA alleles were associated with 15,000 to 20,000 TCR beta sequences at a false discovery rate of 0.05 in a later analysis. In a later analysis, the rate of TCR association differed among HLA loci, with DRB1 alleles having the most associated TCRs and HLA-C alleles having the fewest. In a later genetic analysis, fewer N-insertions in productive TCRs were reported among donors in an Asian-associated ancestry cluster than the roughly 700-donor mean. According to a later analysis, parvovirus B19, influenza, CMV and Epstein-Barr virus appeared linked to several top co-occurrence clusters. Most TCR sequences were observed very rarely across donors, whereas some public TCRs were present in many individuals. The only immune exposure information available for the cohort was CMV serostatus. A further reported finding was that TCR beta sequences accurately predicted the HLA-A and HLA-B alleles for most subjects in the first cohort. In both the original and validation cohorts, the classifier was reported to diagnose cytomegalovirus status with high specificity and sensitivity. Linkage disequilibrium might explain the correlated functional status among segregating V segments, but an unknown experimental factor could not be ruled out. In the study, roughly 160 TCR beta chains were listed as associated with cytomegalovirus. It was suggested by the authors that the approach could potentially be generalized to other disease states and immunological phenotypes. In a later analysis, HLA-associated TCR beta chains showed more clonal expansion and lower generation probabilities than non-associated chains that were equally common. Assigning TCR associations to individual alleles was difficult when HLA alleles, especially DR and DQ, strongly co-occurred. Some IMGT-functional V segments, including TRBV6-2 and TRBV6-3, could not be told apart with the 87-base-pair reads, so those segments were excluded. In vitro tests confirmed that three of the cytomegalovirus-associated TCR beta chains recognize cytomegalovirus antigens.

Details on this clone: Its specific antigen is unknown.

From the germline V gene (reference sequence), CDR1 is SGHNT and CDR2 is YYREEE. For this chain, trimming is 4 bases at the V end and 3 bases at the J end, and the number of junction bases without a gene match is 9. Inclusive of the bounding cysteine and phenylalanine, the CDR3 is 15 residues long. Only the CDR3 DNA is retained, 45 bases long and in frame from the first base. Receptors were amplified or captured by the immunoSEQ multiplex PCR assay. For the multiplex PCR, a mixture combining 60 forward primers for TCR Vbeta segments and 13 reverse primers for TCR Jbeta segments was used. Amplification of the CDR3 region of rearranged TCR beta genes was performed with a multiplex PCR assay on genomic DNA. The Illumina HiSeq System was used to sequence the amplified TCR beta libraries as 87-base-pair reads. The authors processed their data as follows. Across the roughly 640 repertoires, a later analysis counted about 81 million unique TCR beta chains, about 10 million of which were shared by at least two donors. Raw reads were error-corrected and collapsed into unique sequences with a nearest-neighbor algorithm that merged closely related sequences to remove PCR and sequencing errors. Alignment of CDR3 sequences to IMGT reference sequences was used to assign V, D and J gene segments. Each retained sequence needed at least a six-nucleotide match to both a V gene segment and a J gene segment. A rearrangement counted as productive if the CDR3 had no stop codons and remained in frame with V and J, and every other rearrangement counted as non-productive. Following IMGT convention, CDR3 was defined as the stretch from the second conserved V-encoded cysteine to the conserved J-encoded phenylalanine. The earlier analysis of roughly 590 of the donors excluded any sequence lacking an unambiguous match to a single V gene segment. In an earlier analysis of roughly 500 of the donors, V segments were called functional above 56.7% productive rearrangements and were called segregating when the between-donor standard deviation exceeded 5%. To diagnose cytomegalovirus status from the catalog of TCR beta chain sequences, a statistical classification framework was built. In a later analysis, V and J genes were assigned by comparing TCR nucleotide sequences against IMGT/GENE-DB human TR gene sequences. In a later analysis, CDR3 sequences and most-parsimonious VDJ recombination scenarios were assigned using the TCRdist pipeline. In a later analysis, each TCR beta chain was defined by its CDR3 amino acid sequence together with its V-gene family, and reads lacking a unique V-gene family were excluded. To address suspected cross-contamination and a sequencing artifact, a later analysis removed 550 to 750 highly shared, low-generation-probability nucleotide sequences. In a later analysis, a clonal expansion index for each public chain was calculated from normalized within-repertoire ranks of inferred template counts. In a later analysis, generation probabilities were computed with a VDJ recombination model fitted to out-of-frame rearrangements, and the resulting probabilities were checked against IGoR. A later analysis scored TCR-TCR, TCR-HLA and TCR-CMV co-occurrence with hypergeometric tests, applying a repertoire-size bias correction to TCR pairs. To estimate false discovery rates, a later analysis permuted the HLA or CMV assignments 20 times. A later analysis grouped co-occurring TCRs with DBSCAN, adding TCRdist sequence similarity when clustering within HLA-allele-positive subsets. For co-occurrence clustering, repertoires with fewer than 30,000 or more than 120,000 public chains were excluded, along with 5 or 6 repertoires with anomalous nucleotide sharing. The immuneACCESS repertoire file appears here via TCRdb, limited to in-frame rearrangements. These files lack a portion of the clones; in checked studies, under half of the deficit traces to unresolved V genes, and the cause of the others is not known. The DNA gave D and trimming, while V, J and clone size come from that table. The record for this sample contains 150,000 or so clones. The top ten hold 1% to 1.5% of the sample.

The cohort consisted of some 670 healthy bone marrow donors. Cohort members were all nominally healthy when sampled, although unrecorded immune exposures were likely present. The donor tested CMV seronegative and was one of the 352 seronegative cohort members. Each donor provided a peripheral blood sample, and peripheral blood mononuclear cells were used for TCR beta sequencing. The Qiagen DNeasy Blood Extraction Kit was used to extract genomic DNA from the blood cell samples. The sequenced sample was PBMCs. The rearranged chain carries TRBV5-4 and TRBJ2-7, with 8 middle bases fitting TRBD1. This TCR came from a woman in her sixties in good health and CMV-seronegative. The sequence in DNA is TGTGCCAGCAGCCCCCGACAGGGGTTATACTACGAGCAGTACTTC. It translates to CASSPRQGLYYEQYF.